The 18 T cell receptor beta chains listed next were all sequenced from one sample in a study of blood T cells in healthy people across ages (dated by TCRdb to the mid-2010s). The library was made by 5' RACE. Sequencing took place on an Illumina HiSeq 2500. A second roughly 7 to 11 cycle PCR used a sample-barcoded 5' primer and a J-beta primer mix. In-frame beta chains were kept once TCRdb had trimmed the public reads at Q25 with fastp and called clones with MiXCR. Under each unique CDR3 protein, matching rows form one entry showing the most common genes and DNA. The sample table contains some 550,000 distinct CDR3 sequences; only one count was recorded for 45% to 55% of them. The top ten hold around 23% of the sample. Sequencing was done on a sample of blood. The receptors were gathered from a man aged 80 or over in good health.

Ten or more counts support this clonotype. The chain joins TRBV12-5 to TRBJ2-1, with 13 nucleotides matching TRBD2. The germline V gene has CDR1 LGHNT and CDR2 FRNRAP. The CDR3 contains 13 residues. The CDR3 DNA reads TGTGCCAGCGGACTAGCGGGAGTTAATGAGCAGTTCTTC. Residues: CASGLAGVNEQFF.

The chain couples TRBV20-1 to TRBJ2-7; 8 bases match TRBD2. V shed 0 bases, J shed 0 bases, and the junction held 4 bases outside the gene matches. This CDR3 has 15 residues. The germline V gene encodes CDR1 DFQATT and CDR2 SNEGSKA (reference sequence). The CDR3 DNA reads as TGCAGTGCTAGAGATCAGCGGGAGTCCTCCTACGAGCAGTACTTC. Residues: CSARDQRESSYEQYF.

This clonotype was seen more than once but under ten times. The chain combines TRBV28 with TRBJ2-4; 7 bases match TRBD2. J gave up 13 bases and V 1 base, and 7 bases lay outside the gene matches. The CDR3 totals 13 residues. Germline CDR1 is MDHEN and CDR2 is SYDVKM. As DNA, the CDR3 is TGTGCCAGCAGTTTATTGGTCTGGCGGGAGCAGTACTTC. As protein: CASSLLVWREQYF.

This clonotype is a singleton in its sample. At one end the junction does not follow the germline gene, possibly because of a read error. CDR3: CAGSPQTEETQYF. In nucleotides, the CDR3 is TGTGCCGGCAGCCCCCAGACGGAAGAGACCCAGTACTTC. The V gene is TRBV7-2, the J gene TRBJ2-5; D not certain. CDR3 length: 13 residues. Germline CDR1 SGHTA, CDR2 FQGNSA.

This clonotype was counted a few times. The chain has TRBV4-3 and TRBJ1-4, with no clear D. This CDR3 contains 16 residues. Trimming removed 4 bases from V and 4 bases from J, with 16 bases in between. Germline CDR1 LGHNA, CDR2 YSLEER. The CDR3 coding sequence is TGCGCCAGCAGCCCAGTTTTAGAACAGAGTAATGAAAAACTGTTTTTT. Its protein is CASSPVLEQSNEKLFF.

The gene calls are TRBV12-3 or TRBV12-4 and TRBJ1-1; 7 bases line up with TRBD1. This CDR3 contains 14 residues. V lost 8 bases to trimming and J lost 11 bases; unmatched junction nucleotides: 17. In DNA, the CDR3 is TGTGCCAGCCGTCGAGGGGGCGGGAATAGAAGGGCTTTCTTT. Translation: CASRRGGGNRRAFF.

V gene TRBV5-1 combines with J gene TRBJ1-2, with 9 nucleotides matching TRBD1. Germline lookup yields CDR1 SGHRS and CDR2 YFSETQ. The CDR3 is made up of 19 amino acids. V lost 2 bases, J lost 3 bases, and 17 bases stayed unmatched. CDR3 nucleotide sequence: TGCGCCAGCAGCTTTAGTGGTACGGGACAGGGTAAGGGAGACTATGGCTACACCTTC. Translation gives CASSFSGTGQGKGDYGYTF.

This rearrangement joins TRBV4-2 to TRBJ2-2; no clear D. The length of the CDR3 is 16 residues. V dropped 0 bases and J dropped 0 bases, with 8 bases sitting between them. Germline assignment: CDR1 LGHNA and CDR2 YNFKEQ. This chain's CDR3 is CASSQDNAANTGELFF. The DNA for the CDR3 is TGTGCCAGCAGCCAAGACAACGCGGCGAACACCGGGGAGCTGTTTTTT.

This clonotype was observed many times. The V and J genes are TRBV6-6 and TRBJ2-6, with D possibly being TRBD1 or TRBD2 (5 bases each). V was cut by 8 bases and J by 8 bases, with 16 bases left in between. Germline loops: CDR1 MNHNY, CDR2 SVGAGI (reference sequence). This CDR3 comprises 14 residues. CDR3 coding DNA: TGTGCCAGCCGGGACCCCCTTTACTCCAACGTCCTGACTTTC. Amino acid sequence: CASRDPLYSNVLTF.

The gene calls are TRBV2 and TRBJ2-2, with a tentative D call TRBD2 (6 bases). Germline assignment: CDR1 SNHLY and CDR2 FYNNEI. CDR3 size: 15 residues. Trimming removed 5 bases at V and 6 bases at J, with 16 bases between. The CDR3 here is CASSRRSGLAGELFF. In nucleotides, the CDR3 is TGTGCCAGCAGTCGGAGAAGCGGGCTCGCCGGGGAGCTGTTTTTT. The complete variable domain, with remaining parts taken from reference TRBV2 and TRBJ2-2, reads EPEVTQTPSHQVTQMGQEVILRCVPISNHLYFYWYRQILGQKVEFLVSFYNNEISEKSEIFDDQFSVERPDGSNFTLKIRSTKLEDSAMYFCASSRRSGLAGELFFGEGSRLTVL.

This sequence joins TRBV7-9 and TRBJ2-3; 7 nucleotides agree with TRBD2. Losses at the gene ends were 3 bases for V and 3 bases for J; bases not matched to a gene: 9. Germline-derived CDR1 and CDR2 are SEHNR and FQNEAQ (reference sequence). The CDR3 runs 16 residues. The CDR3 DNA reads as TGTGCCAGCAGCTTGGCGGTTGGGGGGGGGACAGATACGCAGTATTTT. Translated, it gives CASSLAVGGGTDTQYF. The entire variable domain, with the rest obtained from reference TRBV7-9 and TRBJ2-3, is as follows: DTGVSQNPRHKITKRGQNVTFRCDPISEHNRLYWYRQTLGQGPEFLTYFQNEAQLEKSRLLSDRFSAERPKGSFSTLEIQRTEQGDSAMYLCASSLAVGGGTDTQYFGPGTRLTVL.

The CDR3 DNA reads as TGCGCCAGCAGCCAAGATCTGGCGACAGGCTACACCTTC. Protein: CASSQDLATGYTF. V and J are TRBV4-1 and TRBJ1-2; unclear D gene. CDR3 size: 13 residues. The ends were cut back, 0 bases at V and 8 bases at J, with 10 bases in the middle. The germline V gene has CDR1 MGHRA and CDR2 YSYEKL.

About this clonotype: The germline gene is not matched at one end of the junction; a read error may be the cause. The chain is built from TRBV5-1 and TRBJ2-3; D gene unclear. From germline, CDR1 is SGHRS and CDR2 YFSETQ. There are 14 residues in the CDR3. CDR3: CASNLASFTDTQYF. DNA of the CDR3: TGCGCCAGCAACTTGGCCAGTTTCACAGATACGCAGTATTTT. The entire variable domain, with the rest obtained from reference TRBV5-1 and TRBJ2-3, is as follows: KAGVTQTPRYLIKTRGQQVTLSCSPISGHRSVSWYQQTPGQGLQFLFEYFSETQRNKGNFPGRFSGRQFSNSRSEMNVSTLELGDSALYLCASNLASFTDTQYFGPGTRLTVL.

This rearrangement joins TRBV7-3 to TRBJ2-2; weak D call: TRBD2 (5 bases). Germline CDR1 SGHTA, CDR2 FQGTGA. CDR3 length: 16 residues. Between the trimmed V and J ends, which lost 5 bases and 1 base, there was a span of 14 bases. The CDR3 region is CASSPHRGRNTGELFF. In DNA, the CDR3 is TGTGCCAGCAGCCCGCATCGGGGTAGGAACACCGGGGAGCTGTTTTTT.

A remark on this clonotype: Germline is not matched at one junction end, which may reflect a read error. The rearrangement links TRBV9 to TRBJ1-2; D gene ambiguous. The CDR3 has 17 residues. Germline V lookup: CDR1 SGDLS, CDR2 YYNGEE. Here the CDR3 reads CASSEGPSSRANHGYTF. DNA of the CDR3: TGTGCCAGCAGCGAGGGTCCATCCAGCCGAGCTAACCATGGCTACACCTTC.

CDR3 in amino acids: CSARDLISTDTQYF. CDR3 in DNA: TGCAGTGCCCGGGACTTGATTAGCACAGATACGCAGTATTTT. The genes are TRBV20-1 and TRBJ2-3, with TRBD2 as a possible D gene (6 bases). Per germline, CDR1 DFQATT and CDR2 SNEGSKA (reference sequence). The CDR3 runs to 14 residues. V was clipped by 6 bases and J by 0 bases, with 13 bases between them.

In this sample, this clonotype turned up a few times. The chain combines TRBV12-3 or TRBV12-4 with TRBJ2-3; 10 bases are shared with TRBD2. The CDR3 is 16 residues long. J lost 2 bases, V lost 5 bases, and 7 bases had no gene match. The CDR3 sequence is CASSLRTSGYTDTQYF. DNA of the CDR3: TGTGCCAGCAGTCTTAGGACTAGCGGATACACAGATACGCAGTATTTT.

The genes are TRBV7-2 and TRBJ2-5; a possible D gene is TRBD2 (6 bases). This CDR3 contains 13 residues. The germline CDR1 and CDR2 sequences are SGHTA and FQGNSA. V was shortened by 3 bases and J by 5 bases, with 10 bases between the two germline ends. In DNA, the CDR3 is TGTGCCAGCAGCTTGACTAGGTTGGAGACCCAGTACTTC. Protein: CASSLTRLETQYF.